The clone carrying this T cell receptor (beta chain) has ten or more counts. Sequencing libraries for TCR beta were prepared with iRepertoire HTBI primers and Arm-PCR of CDR3 regions. TCRdb reprocessed the multiplex PCR reads via MiXCR and lists one record per CDR3 protein. This table holds under 450,000 distinct CDR3 sequences, 20% to 30% found once. Time point here: persistent/refractory GD, antithyroid drugs over 5 years with positive TRAb. Preparation of the TCR library used RNA extracted from PBMCs. This record belongs to a study of regulatory T cells in long-lasting Graves disease. The clonotype comes from a female donor with Graves disease. The sequences come from peripheral blood mononuclear cells (PBMCs), collected when the disease was refractory, from a patient treated with antithyroid drugs.

The DNA of the CDR3 is TGTGCCAGCTTGGGGCAGGGGCGAGCTTTCTTT. Residues: CASLGQGRAFF. The chain employs TRBV2 and TRBJ1-1; possible D gene TRBD1, 6 bases. Germline V gives CDR1 SNHLY, CDR2 FYNNEI. The CDR3 totals 11 residues. V shed 8 bases and J shed 10 bases, with 14 bases lying between them.